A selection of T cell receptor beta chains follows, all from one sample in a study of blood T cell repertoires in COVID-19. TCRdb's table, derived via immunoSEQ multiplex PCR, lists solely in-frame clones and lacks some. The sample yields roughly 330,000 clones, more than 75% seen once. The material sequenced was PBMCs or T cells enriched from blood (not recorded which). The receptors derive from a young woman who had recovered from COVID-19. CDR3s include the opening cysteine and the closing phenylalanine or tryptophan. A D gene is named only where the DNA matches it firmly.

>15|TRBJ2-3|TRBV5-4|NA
CASSPARQSTDTQYF
TGTGCCAGCAGCCCAGCCCGACAGTCCACAGATACGCAGTATTTT
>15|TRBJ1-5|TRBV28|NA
CASTLRRASRQPQHF
TGTGCCAGCACCCTCCGCAGGGCTTCACGGCAGCCCCAGCATTTT
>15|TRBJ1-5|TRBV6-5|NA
CASSAQNPSNQPQHF
TGTGCCAGCAGCGCACAGAACCCTAGCAATCAGCCCCAGCATTTT
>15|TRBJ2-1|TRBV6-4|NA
CASSLGLIPSNEQFF
TGTGCCAGCAGTTTGGGGCTTATTCCCTCGAATGAGCAGTTCTTC
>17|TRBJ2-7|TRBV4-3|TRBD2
CASSQVKASGAMYEQYF
TGCGCCAGCAGCCAAGTTAAGGCTAGCGGGGCTATGTACGAGCAGTACTTC
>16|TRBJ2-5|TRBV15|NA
CATSRDRGVIQETQYF
TGTGCCACCAGCAGAGACAGGGGGGTTATCCAAGAGACCCAGTACTTC
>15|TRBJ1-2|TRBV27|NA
CASSPRGGIGYGYTF
TGTGCCAGCAGCCCCCGGGGGGGGATCGGCTATGGCTACACCTTC
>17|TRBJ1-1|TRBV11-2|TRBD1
CASSLQSVGGRDTEAFF
TGTGCCAGCAGCTTACAAAGCGTAGGGGGCAGGGACACTGAAGCTTTCTTT
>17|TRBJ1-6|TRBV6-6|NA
CASSRDIRGAKGSPLHF
TGTGCCAGCAGTCGGGATATACGGGGGGCGAAGGGTTCACCCCTCCACTTT
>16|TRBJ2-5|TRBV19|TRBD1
CASSINAGQGEETQYF
TGTGCCAGTAGTATTAACGCGGGACAGGGGGAAGAGACCCAGTACTTC